This record concerns one TCR beta chain sequence. In TCRdb, the RT-PCR reads were re-called with MiXCR into one record per CDR3 protein. This sample has hundreds of thousands of distinct CDR3 sequences, with about a sixth found just once. This specimen belongs to a study of patients and donors after allogeneic stem cell transplantation. J was trimmed by 5 bases and V by 3 bases; bases with no gene match: 13. This CDR3 is 17 amino acids long. The germline V gene has CDR1 SGHAT and CDR2 FQNNGV. The TCR comes from a human donor who was either an allogeneic HSCT recipient or a stem cell or donor lymphocyte infusion donor (not recorded which). It is not recorded whose cells these are; they may come from a transplant donor. The J gene is TRBJ2-5, the V gene TRBV11-2; 9 bases line up with TRBD1. The sequencing sample was made of blood, either unsorted or a sorted T cell fraction (not recorded which). CDR3 loop: CASSLDRGYNLGETQYF. The CDR3, as DNA: TGTGCCAGCAGCTTGGACAGGGGCTATAATCTGGGTGAGACCCAGTACTTC.